The 19 T cell receptor beta chains in this list originate from one sample, sequenced in a study of OX40 agonist ivuxolimab in advanced cancers. Measured with immunoSEQ multiplex PCR; TCRdb has only the in-frame clones, and not every one. This table has 75,000 to 90,000 clones, 80% to 95% appearing once. Here the sequenced sample was CD4+ or CD8+ T cells sorted from blood, taken in a trial of the OX40 agonist ivuxolimab. The receptor source for this set is an adult with an advanced solid tumor such as melanoma, head and neck, liver or kidney cancer.

This clone was seen once. The gene calls are TRBV27 and TRBJ2-5; no definite D call. Trimming removed 1 base from V and 2 bases from J, with 5 bases in between. Per the germline V gene, CDR1 is MNHEY and CDR2 is SMNVEV (reference sequence). The CDR3 has 13 amino acids. The CDR3 sequence: CASSLYEQETQYF. The CDR3 DNA sequence: TGTGCCAGCAGTTTATATGAACAAGAGACCCAGTACTTC.

Concerning this clone: Given the absence of the conserved phenylalanine or tryptophan at the CDR3 end, a read error is likely. The limits of the CDR3 on the DNA are not certain, so only TCRdb's listed CDR3 is given. The chain uses TRBV6-1 and TRBJ1-1; no check of the table's D call, TRBD1, against the DNA was made. Germline V gives CDR1 MNHNS, CDR2 SASEGT. The CDR3 is 12 amino acids long, termini counted. CDR3 sequence: CASSNYATETSL.

The chain links TRBV5-4 to TRBJ1-2; D not certain. Deletions cut 4 bases from V and 2 bases from J, with 18 bases between. The CDR3 loop spans 16 amino acids. CDR1 is SGHNT and CDR2 is YYREEE in the germline V gene (reference sequence). The CDR3 protein is CASSHPGGRGNYGYTF. Written as DNA, the CDR3 is TGTGCCAGCAGCCATCCCGGAGGGAGAGGAAACTATGGCTACACCTTC.

The V gene is TRBV19, the J gene TRBJ1-1; D possibly corresponds to TRBD1 (6 bases). The germline gives CDR1 LNHDA, CDR2 SQIVND (reference sequence). The CDR3 contains 14 residues. V lost 5 bases, J lost 0 bases, and 10 bases lay in between. The CDR3 reads CASSLTGLNTEAFF. Here the CDR3 DNA reads TGTGCCAGTAGTTTGACAGGACTGAACACTGAAGCTTTCTTT.

This clone has just a few counts. The rearrangement uses TRBV19 and TRBJ1-2; 9 nucleotides line up with TRBD1. After removal of 0 bases from V and 7 bases from J, the junction contained 6 bases not matched to a gene. This CDR3 contains 15 residues. From germline, CDR1 is LNHDA and CDR2 SQIVND (reference sequence). This CDR3 reads CASSIEDRGGLGYTF. In DNA form, the CDR3 reads TGTGCCAGTAGTATAGAAGACAGGGGGGGACTTGGCTACACCTTC.

This clone has just a few counts. The chain recombines TRBV6-4 with TRBJ2-2; D gene unclear. The germline gives CDR1 MRHNA, CDR2 SNTAGT. CDR3 length: 16 amino acids. Between the trimmed V and J ends, which lost 0 bases and 4 bases, there was a span of 12 bases. The DNA of the CDR3 is TGTGCCAGCAGTGACTCGGGGTCCGGCCCCACCGGGGAGCTGTTTTTT. Residues: CASSDSGSGPTGELFF.

V usage is TRBV7-9 and J usage is TRBJ1-4; 7 nucleotides agree with TRBD1. With 5 bases clipped from V and 6 bases from J, the junction kept 12 bases outside the gene matches. Looked up from germline, CDR1 is SEHNR and CDR2 is FQNEAQ (reference sequence). CDR3 size: 16 residues. In DNA, the CDR3 is TGTGCCAGCAGCCAGACAGGGACGATCGAAGATGAAAAACTGTTTTTT. Protein: CASSQTGTIEDEKLFF.

The rearrangement links TRBV7-8 to TRBJ1-4, with 9 bases lining up with TRBD1. Germline CDR1 is SGHVS and CDR2 is FQNEAQ. The CDR3 has 15 amino acids. V dropped 5 bases and J dropped 8; count of bases not matched to a gene: 9. The CDR3 region is CASSLRTGESEKLFF. CDR3 in DNA: TGTGCCAGCAGCCTTAGGACAGGGGAGAGCGAAAAACTGTTTTTT.

The CDR3 spells CASSFQGQGSTEAFF. The CDR3 coding sequence is TGTGCCAGCAGTTTTCAGGGACAGGGGAGCACTGAAGCTTTCTTT. The chain carries TRBV27 and TRBJ1-1, with 10 bases fitting TRBD1. The CDR3 sequence is 15 residues long. Germline V CDR1 and CDR2: MNHEY, SMNVEV (reference sequence). V lost 3 bases to trimming and J lost 4 bases; unmatched junction nucleotides: 5.

The rearrangement joins TRBV9 to TRBJ2-7, with 8 bases lining up with TRBD1. From germline, CDR1 is SGDLS and CDR2 YYNGEE. The CDR3 is 13 residues long. V was clipped by 4 bases and J by 7 bases; unmatched bases: 7. This CDR3 is CASSPDRVREQYF. CDR3 nucleotides: TGTGCCAGCAGCCCGGACAGGGTTCGGGAGCAGTACTTC.

The V call is TRBV27, the J call TRBJ1-3, with D perhaps TRBD1 (5 bases). This CDR3 is 17 amino acids long. V was cut by 2 bases and J by 4 bases, with 18 bases left in between. Germline V CDR1 and CDR2: MNHEY, SMNVEV (reference sequence). The CDR3, as DNA: TGTGCCAGCAGTTTAAAAGGTGGTGGGACGGGGGGAAACACCATATATTTT. Translated: CASSLKGGGTGGNTIYF.

The genes are TRBV6-1 and TRBJ1-2; 7 bases match TRBD1. The length of the CDR3 is 14 residues. CDR1 and CDR2 from the germline V gene are MNHNS and SASEGT. V lost 7 bases, J lost 3 bases, and 8 bases stayed unmatched. The CDR3 DNA is TGTGCCAGCATCCCGACAGGGCGGGACTATGGCTACACCTTC. Translated, it gives CASIPTGRDYGYTF.

This sequence joins TRBV6-6 and TRBJ2-5; 8 bases align to TRBD1. Looked up from germline, CDR1 is MNHNY and CDR2 is SVGAGI (reference sequence). V lost 6 bases, J lost 4 bases, and 10 bases stayed unmatched. CDR3 length equals 15 residues. The CDR3 sequence is CASRLGQGLVETQYF. The CDR3 DNA is TGTGCCAGCAGACTTGGACAGGGTTTGGTAGAGACCCAGTACTTC.

The V gene is TRBV2, the J gene TRBJ1-2; D call uncertain. The V gene's germline CDR1 is SNHLY and CDR2 FYNNEI. V was cut by 6 bases and J by 4 bases, with 6 bases left in between. CDR3 size: 11 residues. As DNA, the CDR3 is TGTGCCAGCAGGGACGGCTATGGCTACACCTTC. It yields the protein CASRDGYGYTF.

The V gene is TRBV9, the J gene TRBJ2-7; D may match TRBD1 or TRBD2 (5 bases each). CDR3 length: 17 residues. The V gene's germline CDR1 is SGDLS and CDR2 YYNGEE. Trimming stripped 4 bases from V and 0 bases from J, with 20 bases between. CDR3 in amino acids: CASSTQGGGSSSYEQYF. The CDR3 DNA reads TGTGCCAGCAGCACCCAGGGTGGGGGTTCCAGCTCCTACGAGCAGTACTTC.

The V call is TRBV6-1, the J call TRBJ2-1; 12 bases are a match to TRBD2. V lost 2 bases, J lost 9 bases, and 8 bases stayed unmatched. Germline lookup yields CDR1 MNHNS and CDR2 SASEGT. The length of the CDR3 is 16 residues. CDR3 protein: CASSEMASGRGREQFF. As DNA, the CDR3 is TGTGCCAGCAGTGAAATGGCTAGCGGGAGGGGTCGTGAGCAGTTCTTC.

J is TRBJ1-6 and V is TRBV19; 9 nucleotides align to TRBD1. CDR1 is LNHDA and CDR2 is SQIVND in the germline V gene (reference sequence). V lost 6 bases and J lost 10; bases outside the gene matches: 7. The CDR3 totals 14 residues. The CDR3 sequence: CASSATGGGSPLHF. CDR3 DNA sequence: TGTGCCAGTAGCGCCACAGGGGGCGGATCACCCCTCCACTTT. Together with reference TRBV19 and TRBJ1-6, the CDR3 gives the full variable domain: DGGITQSPKYLFRKEGQNVTLSCEQNLNHDAMYWYRQDPGQGLRLIYYSQIVNDFQKGDIAEGYSVSREKKESFPLTVTSAQKNPTAFYLCASSATGGGSPLHFGNGTRLTVT.

The chain has TRBV11-3 and TRBJ2-7, with 8 bases that match TRBD1. The CDR3 runs 18 residues. Per germline, CDR1 SGHNT and CDR2 YENEEA. The trim removed 1 base at V and 1 base at J, leaving 12 bases unmatched. The CDR3 sequence is CASSLGSKGTGYSYEQYF. The CDR3 region has the DNA TGTGCCAGCAGCTTAGGATCCAAAGGGACAGGTTATTCCTACGAGCAGTACTTC.

The chain combines TRBV27 with TRBJ2-1; 8 bases agree with TRBD1. Looked up from germline, CDR1 is MNHEY and CDR2 is SMNVEV (reference sequence). The CDR3 is made up of 15 amino acids. The junction had 6 bases not matched to a gene; V was cut back by 0 bases and J by 8 bases. The chain's CDR3 is CASSLSGQGVYEQFF. DNA for the CDR3: TGTGCCAGCAGTTTATCTGGACAGGGTGTCTATGAGCAGTTCTTC.